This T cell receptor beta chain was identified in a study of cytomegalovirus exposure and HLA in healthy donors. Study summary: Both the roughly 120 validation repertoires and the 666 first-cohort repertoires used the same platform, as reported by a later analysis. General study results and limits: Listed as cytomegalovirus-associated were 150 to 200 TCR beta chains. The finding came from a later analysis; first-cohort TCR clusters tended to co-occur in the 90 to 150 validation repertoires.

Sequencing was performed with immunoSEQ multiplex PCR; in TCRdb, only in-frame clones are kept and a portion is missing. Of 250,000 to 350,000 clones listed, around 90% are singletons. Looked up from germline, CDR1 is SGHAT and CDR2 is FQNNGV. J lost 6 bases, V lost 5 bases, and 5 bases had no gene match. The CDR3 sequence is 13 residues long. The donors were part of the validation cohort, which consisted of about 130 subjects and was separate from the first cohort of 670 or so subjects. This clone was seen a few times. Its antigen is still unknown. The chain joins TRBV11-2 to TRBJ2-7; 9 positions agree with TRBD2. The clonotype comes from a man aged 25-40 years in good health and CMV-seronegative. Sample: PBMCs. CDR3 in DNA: TGTGCCAGCAGCCAGGGACTAGCAGGCGAGCAGTACTTC. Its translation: CASSQGLAGEQYF. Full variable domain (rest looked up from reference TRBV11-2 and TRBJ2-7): EAGVAQSPRYKIIEKRQSVAFWCNPISGHATLYWYQQILGQGPKLLIQFQNNGVVDDSQLPKDRFSAERLKGVDSTLKIQPAKLEDSAVYLCASSQGLAGEQYFGPGTRLTVT.